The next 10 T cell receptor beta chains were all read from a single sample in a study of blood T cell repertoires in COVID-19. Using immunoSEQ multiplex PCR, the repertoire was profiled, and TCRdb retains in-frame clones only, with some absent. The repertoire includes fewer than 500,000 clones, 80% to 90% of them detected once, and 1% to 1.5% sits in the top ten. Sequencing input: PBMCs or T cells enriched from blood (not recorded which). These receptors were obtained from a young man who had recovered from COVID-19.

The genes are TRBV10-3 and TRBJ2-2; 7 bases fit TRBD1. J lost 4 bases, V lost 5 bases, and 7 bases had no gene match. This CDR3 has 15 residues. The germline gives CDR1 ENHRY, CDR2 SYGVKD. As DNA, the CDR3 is TGTGCCATCAGTACAGGGGCAGGGAGCACCGGGGAGCTGTTTTTT. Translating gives CAISTGAGSTGELFF.

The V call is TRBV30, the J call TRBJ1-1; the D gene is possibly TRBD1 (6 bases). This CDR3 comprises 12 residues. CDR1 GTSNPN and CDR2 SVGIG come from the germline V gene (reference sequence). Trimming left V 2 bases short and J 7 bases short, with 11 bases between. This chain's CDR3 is CAWSRGGLEAFF. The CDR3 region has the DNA TGTGCCTGGAGTCGGGGGGGGCTTGAAGCTTTCTTT.

The CDR3 region has the DNA TGTGCCAGCAGCCCTGGGACAGGGAAACCCTACGAGCAGTACTTC. Its protein is CASSPGTGKPYEQYF. The chain links TRBV9 to TRBJ2-7, with 9 bases matching TRBD1. V gave up 4 bases and J gave up 2 bases; unmatched junction bases: 7. In germline, CDR1 is SGDLS, CDR2 YYNGEE. This CDR3 has 15 residues.

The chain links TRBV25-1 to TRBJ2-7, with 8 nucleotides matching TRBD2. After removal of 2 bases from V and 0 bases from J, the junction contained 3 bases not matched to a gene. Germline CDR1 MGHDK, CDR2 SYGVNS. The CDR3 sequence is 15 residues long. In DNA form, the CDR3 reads TGTGCCAGCAGTGAAACGGGGGGGATCTCCTACGAGCAGTACTTC. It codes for CASSETGGISYEQYF.

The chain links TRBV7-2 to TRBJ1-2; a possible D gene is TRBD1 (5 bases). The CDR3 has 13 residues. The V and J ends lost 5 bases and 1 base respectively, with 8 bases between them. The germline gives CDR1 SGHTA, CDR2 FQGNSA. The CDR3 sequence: CASSAQVNYGYTF. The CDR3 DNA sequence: TGTGCCAGCAGCGCACAGGTTAACTATGGCTACACCTTC.

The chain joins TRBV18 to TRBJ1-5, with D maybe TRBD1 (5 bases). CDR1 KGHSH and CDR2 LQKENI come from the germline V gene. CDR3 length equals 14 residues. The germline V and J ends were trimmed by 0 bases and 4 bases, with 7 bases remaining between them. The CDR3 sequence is CASSPPGDNQPQHF. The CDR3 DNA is TGTGCCAGCTCACCACCAGGGGATAATCAGCCCCAGCATTTT.

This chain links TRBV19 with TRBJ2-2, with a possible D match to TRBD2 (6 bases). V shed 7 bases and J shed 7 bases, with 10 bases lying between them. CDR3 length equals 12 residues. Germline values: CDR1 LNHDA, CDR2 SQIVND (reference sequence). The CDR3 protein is CASTLGGGELFF. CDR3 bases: TGTGCCAGTACCTTGGGGGGCGGGGAGCTGTTTTTT.

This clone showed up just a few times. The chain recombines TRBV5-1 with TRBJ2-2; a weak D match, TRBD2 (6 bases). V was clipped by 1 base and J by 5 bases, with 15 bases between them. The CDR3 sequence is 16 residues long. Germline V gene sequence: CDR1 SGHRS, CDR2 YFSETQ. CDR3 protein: CASSLLGGRGTGELFF. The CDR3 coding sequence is TGCGCCAGCAGCTTGCTCGGGGGTCGAGGAACCGGGGAGCTGTTTTTT.

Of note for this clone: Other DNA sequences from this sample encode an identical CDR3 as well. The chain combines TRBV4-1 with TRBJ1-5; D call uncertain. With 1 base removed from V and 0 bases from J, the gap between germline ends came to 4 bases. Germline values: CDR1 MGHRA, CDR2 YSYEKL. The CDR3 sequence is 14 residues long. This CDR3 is CASSQVRSNQPQHF. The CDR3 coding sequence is TGCGCCAGCAGCCAAGTCCGTAGCAATCAGCCCCAGCATTTT.

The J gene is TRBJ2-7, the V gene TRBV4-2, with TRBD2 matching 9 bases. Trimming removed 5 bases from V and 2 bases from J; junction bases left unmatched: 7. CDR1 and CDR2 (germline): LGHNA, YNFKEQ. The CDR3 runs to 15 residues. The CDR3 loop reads CASSEGSGGPYEQYF. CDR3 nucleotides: TGTGCCAGCAGCGAAGGTAGCGGGGGCCCCTACGAGCAGTACTTC.